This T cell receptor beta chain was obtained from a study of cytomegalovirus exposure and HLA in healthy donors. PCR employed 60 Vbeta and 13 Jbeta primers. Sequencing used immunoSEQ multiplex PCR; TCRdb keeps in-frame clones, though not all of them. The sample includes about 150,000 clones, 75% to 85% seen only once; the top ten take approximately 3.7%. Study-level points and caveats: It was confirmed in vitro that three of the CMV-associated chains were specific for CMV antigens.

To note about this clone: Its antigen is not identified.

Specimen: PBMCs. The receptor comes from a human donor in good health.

The CDR3, as DNA: TGCAGCGTTGAGGGTAGCGGGGGATCGGCCGGGGAGCTGTTTTTT. This sequence encodes CSVEGSGGSAGELFF. The V gene is TRBV29-1, the J gene TRBJ2-2; 9 positions agree with TRBD2. The germline gives CDR1 SQVTM, CDR2 ANQGSEA. There are 15 residues in the CDR3. The V segment lost 3 bases and the J segment 6 bases; nucleotides outside the gene matches: 8.